Shown below are 13 T cell receptor beta chains from a single sample sequenced in a study of cytomegalovirus exposure and HLA in healthy donors. Clones were read by immunoSEQ multiplex PCR, and TCRdb kept only the in-frame ones, dropping some. The table records roughly 300,000 clones, roughly 89% of them present only once. Sequencing was carried out using PBMCs. Receptors originate from a woman aged 18-35 years in good health and CMV-seronegative.

The V gene is TRBV27, the J gene TRBJ2-7, with 7 positions matching TRBD2. The CDR3 loop spans 13 amino acids. The V gene end was trimmed by 6 bases and the J gene end by 12 bases; junction bases not matched to a gene: 14. CDR1 MNHEY and CDR2 SMNVEV come from the germline V gene (reference sequence). The CDR3: CASSDTQGGSLYF. The CDR3 DNA is TGTGCCAGCAGCGACACCCAGGGCGGGAGTCTGTACTTC.

J is TRBJ2-6 and V is TRBV28; D is unresolved. The CDR3 extends over 15 amino acids. Trimming took off 5 bases at V and 1 base at J, with 9 bases between the two ends. Germline assignment: CDR1 MDHEN and CDR2 SYDVKM. In DNA, the CDR3 is TGTGCCAGCAGTCCCGGGTTTTCTGGGGCCAACGTCCTGACTTTC. Its protein product is CASSPGFSGANVLTF.

The gene calls are TRBV2 and TRBJ2-2; D may be TRBD2 (6 bases). Trimming shortened V by 6 bases and J by 4 bases, and 15 bases separated the two germline ends. This CDR3 has 15 residues. Germline assignment: CDR1 SNHLY and CDR2 FYNNEI. The CDR3 protein is CASRTSGVSTGELFF. The CDR3 DNA reads TGTGCCAGCAGGACCTCGGGGGTGTCCACCGGGGAGCTGTTTTTT.

V usage is TRBV5-1 and J usage is TRBJ2-1; D unclear. Germline CDR1 reads SGHRS; CDR2 reads YFSETQ. Trimming removed 4 bases from V and 6 bases from J, with 11 bases in between. This CDR3 is 13 amino acids long. This CDR3 is CASSPPSGNEQFF. Written as DNA, the CDR3 is TGCGCCAGCAGCCCGCCGTCGGGCAATGAGCAGTTCTTC.

This clone has just one count. This chain uses TRBV2 with TRBJ1-2, with 9 bases fitting TRBD1. The J segment lost 2 bases and the V segment lost 6 bases, leaving 4 bases of the junction unmatched. Germline loops: CDR1 SNHLY, CDR2 FYNNEI. The CDR3 has 14 amino acids. As DNA, the CDR3 is TGTGCCAGCAGCAGGACAGGGGACAACTATGGCTACACCTTC. It codes for CASSRTGDNYGYTF.

V is TRBV7-6 and J is TRBJ2-2, with a possible D match to TRBD1 (7 bases). The CDR3 consists of 15 residues. CDR1 SGHVS and CDR2 FNYEAQ come from the germline V gene. Trimming shortened V by 5 bases and J by 3 bases, and 13 bases separated the two germline ends. As DNA, the CDR3 is TGTGCCAGCAGCAAGGAGGGGGCCGACACCGGGGAGCTGTTTTTT. The encoded protein is CASSKEGADTGELFF.

This clone was detected once. The rearrangement joins TRBV7-2 to TRBJ2-7; the match to TRBD2 covers 9 bases. V trimming: 2 bases; J trimming: 5 bases; junction bases outside the gene matches: 4. Per germline, CDR1 SGHTA and CDR2 FQGNSA. This CDR3 spans 14 amino acids. In DNA form, the CDR3 reads TGTGCCAGCAGCTTATTAGCGGGAGCTCACGAGCAGTACTTC. Protein product: CASSLLAGAHEQYF.

The chain is built from TRBV5-6 and TRBJ2-6, with 7 bases fitting TRBD2. Germline CDR1 and CDR2: SGHDT and YYEEEE. Losses at the gene ends were 6 bases for V and 1 base for J; bases not matched to a gene: 7. The CDR3 is 16 residues long. CDR3 in DNA: TGTGCCAGCACCCTCGGGGGGAAGTCTGGGGCCAACGTCCTGACTTTC. Translated: CASTLGGKSGANVLTF.

J is TRBJ2-7 and V is TRBV29-1; D not resolved. Looked up from germline, CDR1 is SQVTM and CDR2 is ANQGSEA. The CDR3 consists of 11 residues. The ends were cut back, 4 bases at V and 0 bases at J, with 4 bases in the middle. The CDR3 DNA sequence: TGCAGCGTTGGGCCCTCCTACGAGCAGTACTTC. This sequence encodes CSVGPSYEQYF.

V is TRBV4-3 and J is TRBJ2-1, with 10 nucleotides matching TRBD2. Looked up from germline, CDR1 is LGHNA and CDR2 is YSLEER. This CDR3 has 19 amino acids. The V gene end was trimmed by 0 bases and the J gene end by 1 base; junction bases not matched to a gene: 9. CDR3 loop: CASSQESASGRWSYNEQFF. In nucleotides, the CDR3 is TGCGCCAGCAGCCAAGAGTCCGCTAGCGGGAGATGGTCCTACAATGAGCAGTTCTTC.

This clone was seen more than once but under ten times. This rearrangement joins TRBV18 to TRBJ2-7, with a possible D match to TRBD1 (5 bases). The V gene's germline CDR1 is KGHSH and CDR2 LQKENI. CDR3 length: 12 residues. The ends were cut back, 3 bases at V and 6 bases at J, with 9 bases in the middle. CDR3 coding DNA: TGTGCCAGCTCACCCCAGGGATCCGAGCAGTACTTC. This sequence encodes CASSPQGSEQYF.

The J gene is TRBJ2-1, the V gene TRBV19; 9 nucleotides line up with TRBD2. V shed 5 bases and J 9 bases; nucleotides not matched to a gene: 8. The CDR3 spans 14 residues. Germline assignment: CDR1 LNHDA and CDR2 SQIVND (reference sequence). The CDR3 loop is CASSLLAGPVEQFF. The CDR3 coding sequence is TGTGCCAGTAGTTTACTAGCGGGCCCAGTTGAGCAGTTCTTC.

This chain uses TRBV27 with TRBJ2-7, with D possibly matching TRBD2 (5 bases). The CDR3 extends over 16 amino acids. Between the trimmed V and J ends, which lost 3 bases and 5 bases, there was a span of 20 bases. From germline, CDR1 is MNHEY and CDR2 SMNVEV (reference sequence). The CDR3 nucleotides read TGTGCCAGCAGTTTTGTCGGAGGAAGGGCGAGACACGAGCAGTACTTC. This codes for CASSFVGGRARHEQYF.